The 4 T cell receptor beta chains reported below all come from one sample, sequenced in a study of early T cells in non-severe SARS-CoV-2 infection. Each CDR3 protein gets one entry after TCRdb re-called the 5' RACE reads with MiXCR. The data show over 85,000 distinct CDR3 sequences, with over 10% seen just once and approximately 3.8% held by the top ten. The material sequenced was whole blood, taken at baseline. The receptors come from an adult who was a healthcare worker with PCR-confirmed SARS-CoV-2 infection or an uninfected control (not recorded which).

V and J are TRBV28 and TRBJ2-7, with 10 bases identical to TRBD1. The germline CDR1 and CDR2 sequences are MDHEN and SYDVKM. The CDR3 has 16 residues. V was clipped by 6 bases and J by 0 bases; unmatched bases: 8. The CDR3 coding sequence is TGTGCCAGCAGCGTTCCGGGACAGGGGCCCTCCTACGAGCAGTACTTC. Its protein is CASSVPGQGPSYEQYF. Combining the CDR3 with reference TRBV28 and TRBJ2-7 gives the whole variable domain DVKVTQSSRYLVKRTGEKVFLECVQDMDHENMFWYRQDPGLGLRLIYFSYDVKMKEKGDIPEGYSVSREKKERFSLILESASTNQTSMYLCASSVPGQGPSYEQYFGPGTRLTVT.

In this sample, this clonotype turned up many times. The chain employs TRBV5-1 and TRBJ1-6; D not certain. The CDR3 spans 14 residues. The germline V gene has CDR1 SGHRS and CDR2 YFSETQ. Trimming stripped 0 bases from V and 7 bases from J, with 8 bases between. CDR3 DNA sequence: TGCGCCAGCAGCTTGGATACAGAGAATTCACCCCTCCACTTT. It specifies CASSLDTENSPLHF. Looking up the rest from reference TRBV5-1 and TRBJ1-6 gives the full variable domain: KAGVTQTPRYLIKTRGQQVTLSCSPISGHRSVSWYQQTPGQGLQFLFEYFSETQRNKGNFPGRFSGRQFSNSRSEMNVSTLELGDSALYLCASSLDTENSPLHFGNGTRLTVT.

This clonotype was seen a handful of times. The rearrangement uses TRBV12-3 or TRBV12-4 and TRBJ2-1, with unresolved D. V was trimmed by 9 bases and J by 0 bases, leaving 15 bases between them. The CDR3 totals 15 residues. The DNA of the CDR3 is TGTGCCAGGATTCGCGATGGAACCTCCTACAATGAGCAGTTCTTC. It yields the protein CARIRDGTSYNEQFF.

This clonotype was counted a few times. The chain has TRBV7-9 and TRBJ1-1; 7 nucleotides match TRBD1. The CDR3 loop spans 14 amino acids. V gave up 11 bases and J gave up 3 bases; unmatched junction bases: 12. The V gene's germline CDR1 is SEHNR and CDR2 FQNEAQ (reference sequence). This chain's CDR3 is CASRGQPLYTEAFF. CDR3 in DNA: TGTGCCTCCCGGGGACAGCCTCTGTACACTGAAGCTTTCTTT.